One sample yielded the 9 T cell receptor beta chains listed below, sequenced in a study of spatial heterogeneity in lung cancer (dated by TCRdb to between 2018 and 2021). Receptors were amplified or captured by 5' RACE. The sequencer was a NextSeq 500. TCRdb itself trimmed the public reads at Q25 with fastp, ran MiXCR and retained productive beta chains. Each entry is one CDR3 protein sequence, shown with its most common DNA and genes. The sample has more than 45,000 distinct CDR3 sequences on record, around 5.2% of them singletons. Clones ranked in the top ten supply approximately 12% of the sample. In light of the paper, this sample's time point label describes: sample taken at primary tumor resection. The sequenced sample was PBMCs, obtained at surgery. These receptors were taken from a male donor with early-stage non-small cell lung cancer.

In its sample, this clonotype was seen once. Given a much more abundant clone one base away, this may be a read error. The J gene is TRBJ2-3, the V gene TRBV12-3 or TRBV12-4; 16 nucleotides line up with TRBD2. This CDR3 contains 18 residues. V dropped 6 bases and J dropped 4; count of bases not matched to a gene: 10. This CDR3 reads CASRFGTSGRAGADTQYF. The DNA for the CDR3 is TGTGCCAGCAGATTTGGGACTAGCGGGAGGGCCGGGGCAGATACGCAGTATTTT.

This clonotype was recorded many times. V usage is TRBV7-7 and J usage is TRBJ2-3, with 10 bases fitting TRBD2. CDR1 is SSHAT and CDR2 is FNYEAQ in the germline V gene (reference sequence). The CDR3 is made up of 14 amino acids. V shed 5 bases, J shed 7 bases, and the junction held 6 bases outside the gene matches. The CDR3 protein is CASSPSGSRNTQYF. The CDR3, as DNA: TGTGCCAGCAGCCCTAGCGGGAGCAGAAATACGCAGTATTTT.

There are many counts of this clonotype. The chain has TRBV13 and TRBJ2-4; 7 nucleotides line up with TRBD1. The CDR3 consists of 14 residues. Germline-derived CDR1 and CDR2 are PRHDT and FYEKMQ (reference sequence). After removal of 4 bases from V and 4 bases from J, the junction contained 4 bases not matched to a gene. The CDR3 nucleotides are TGTGCCAGCAGCTCAAGACAGGGAAAAAACATTCAGTACTTC. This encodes CASSSRQGKNIQYF.

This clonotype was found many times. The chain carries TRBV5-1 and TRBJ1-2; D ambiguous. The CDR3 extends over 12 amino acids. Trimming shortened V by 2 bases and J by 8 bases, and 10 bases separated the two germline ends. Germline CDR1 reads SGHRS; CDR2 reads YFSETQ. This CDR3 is CASSFYGEGYTF. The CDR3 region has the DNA TGCGCCAGCAGCTTTTACGGGGAGGGCTACACCTTC.

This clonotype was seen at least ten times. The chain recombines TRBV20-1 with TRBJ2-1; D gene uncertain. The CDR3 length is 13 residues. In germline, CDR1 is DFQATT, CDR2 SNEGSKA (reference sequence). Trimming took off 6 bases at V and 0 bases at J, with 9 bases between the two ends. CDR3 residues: CSARTSSYNEQFF. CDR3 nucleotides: TGCAGTGCCCGGACCAGCTCCTACAATGAGCAGTTCTTC.

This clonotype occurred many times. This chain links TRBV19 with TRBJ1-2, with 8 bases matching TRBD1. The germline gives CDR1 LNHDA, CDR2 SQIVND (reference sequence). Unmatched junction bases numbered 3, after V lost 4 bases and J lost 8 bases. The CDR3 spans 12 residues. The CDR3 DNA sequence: TGTGCCAGTAGTACAGGGGGCGAAGGCTACACCTTC. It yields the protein CASSTGGEGYTF. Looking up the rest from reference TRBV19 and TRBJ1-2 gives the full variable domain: DGGITQSPKYLFRKEGQNVTLSCEQNLNHDAMYWYRQDPGQGLRLIYYSQIVNDFQKGDIAEGYSVSREKKESFPLTVTSAQKNPTAFYLCASSTGGEGYTFGSGTRLTVV.

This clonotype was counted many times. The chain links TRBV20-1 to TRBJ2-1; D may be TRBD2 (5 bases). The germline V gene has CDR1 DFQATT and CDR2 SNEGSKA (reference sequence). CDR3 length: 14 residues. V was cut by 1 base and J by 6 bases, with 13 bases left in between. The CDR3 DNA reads TGCAGTGCTAGAGGGACTGGTCCGGTCAATGAGCAGTTCTTC. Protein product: CSARGTGPVNEQFF.

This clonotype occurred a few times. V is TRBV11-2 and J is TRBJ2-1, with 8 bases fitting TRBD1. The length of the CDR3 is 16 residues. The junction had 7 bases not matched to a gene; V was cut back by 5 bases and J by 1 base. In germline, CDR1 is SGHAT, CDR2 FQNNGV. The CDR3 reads CASSPGGTGSYNEQFF. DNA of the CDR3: TGTGCCAGCAGCCCTGGCGGGACAGGATCCTACAATGAGCAGTTCTTC.

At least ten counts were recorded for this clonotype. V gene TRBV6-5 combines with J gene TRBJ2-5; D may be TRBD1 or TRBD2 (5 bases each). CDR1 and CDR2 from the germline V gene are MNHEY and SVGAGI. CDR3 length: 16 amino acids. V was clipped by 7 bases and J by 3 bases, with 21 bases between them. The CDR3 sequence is CASKTPKRGDKETQYF. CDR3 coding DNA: TGTGCCAGCAAAACCCCCAAGAGAGGGGATAAAGAGACCCAGTACTTC.